The T cell receptor beta chain described here comes from a study of cytomegalovirus exposure and HLA in healthy donors. On this clone: Its antigen is still unknown.

Study observations and caveats: Cytomegalovirus association was assigned to more than 150 TCR beta chains. According to a later analysis, TCR clusters from the first cohort tended to co-occur in the 100 to 150 validation repertoires.

TCRdb keeps only in-frame clones here, not all; method: immunoSEQ multiplex PCR. The table records roughly 80,000 clones, roughly 94% of them present only once. Separate from the approximately 670-subject first cohort, the roughly 120-subject validation cohort was the one that the donors belonged to. From germline, CDR1 is MDHEN and CDR2 SYDVKM. The CDR3 covers 16 residues. Trimming cost V 1 base and J 3 bases; bases outside gene matches: 4. This chain links TRBV28 with TRBJ2-3; 10 bases fit TRBD1. Input material: PBMCs. This clonotype was obtained from a woman aged 18-30 years in good health and CMV-seropositive. CDR3 nucleotides: TGTGCCAGCAGTTTATTCCGACAGGGGGCAACAGATACGCAGTATTTT. Protein: CASSLFRQGATDTQYF.